A selection of T cell receptor beta chains follows, all from one sample in a study of T-cell memory formation after mild COVID-19. A single record per CDR3 protein comes from TCRdb applying MiXCR to the 5' RACE reads. The sample lists 450,000 to 650,000 distinct CDR3 sequences, roughly 18% occurring once. Sample: PBMCs or a T cell subset sorted from them (not recorded which). All receptors derive from an adult woman who had mild COVID-19 (a few samples of this study predate the infection). Cell type and time point are not known. CDR3s leave out the opening cysteine and the closing phenylalanine or tryptophan. Fields, in order: CDR3 length, J gene, clone size, V gene, CDR3 protein. Rows may omit the clone size; those that give it use once, few, many or a size class.

12,TRBJ2-2,few,TRBV7-2,ASRVAGARGELF
17,TRBJ1-5,few,TRBV21-1,ASSKAHGADRAFSQPQH
14,TRBJ1-4,few,TRBV12-3/TRBV12-4,ASSPRLRGEGEKLF
11,TRBJ2-7,.,TRBV2,ASKGTETYEQY
13,TRBJ2-1,.,TRBV30,AWSTGLAGYSEQF
14,TRBJ2-1,.,TRBV5-1,ASSSFQGGVWNEQF
10,TRBJ1-1,few,TRBV30,AWSPPYTEAF
12,TRBJ2-7,.,TRBV20-1,SAPLLAGAYEQY
9,TRBJ2-5,.,TRBV29-1,SGTGGGSQY
14,TRBJ1-3,few,TRBV20-1,SARVGGRYSGNTIY
14,TRBJ1-1,few,TRBV29-1,SVVLGQGGRYTEAF
10,TRBJ2-7,many,TRBV2,ATRGGTYEQY
12,TRBJ2-7,few,TRBV5-6,ASSTSGTGYEQY
12,TRBJ1-5,.,TRBV7-3,ASSLLPGGQPQH
13,TRBJ1-3,.,TRBV12-3/TRBV12-4,ASSWGRASGNTIY